This T cell receptor (beta chain) originates from a study of T cells expressing NK-cell markers. Study background: Just one sequenced donor of eight was HCMV-seronegative, while seven were seropositive.

Study-wide results and caveats: Where a few donors were concerned, these clonotypes also led the CD3+CD56-NKG2C+ fraction. HCMV specificity of the expanded NKG2C+ T cell clones stayed unclear. More than 5 donors showed dominant NKG2C+ clonotypes comprising about 1.0-7.0% of their CD8+ T cells.

In regard to this clonotype: The antigen is unknown.

Looked up from germline, CDR1 is SGHVS and CDR2 is FNYEAQ. The CDR3 has 16 residues. TCRdb re-called the 5' RACE reads and gives one entry per CDR3 protein, without DNA. This sample's table has hundreds of thousands of distinct CDR3 sequences. The V gene is TRBV7-6, the J gene TRBJ2-7; TCRdb's D gene call, TRBD1, goes unchecked for lack of DNA. Specimen: blood T cells: a sorted CD56 or NKG2C T cell subset, CD4+ or CD8+ T cells, or bulk PBMC T cells (not recorded which). The clonotype originates from a man aged 18 to 70 in good health. CDR3 residues: CASLSLRDRGAYEQYF.